The source of this TCR beta chain is a study of spatial heterogeneity in lung cancer. Study conclusions and caveats: Mutation tallies in tumors tracked expanded intratumoral alpha and beta TCR counts. Ubiquitous and regional nonsynonymous mutations were each tracked by the matching count of ubiquitous or regional expanded TCRs.

By share of the sample, this clonotype is medium-sized. Its specificity is unknown. Time point described: sample taken at primary tumor resection. Samples came from about 72 TRACERx patients with untreated early-stage lung cancer. Unsorted tumor, nontumor lung tissue or cryopreserved PBMC supplied the whole RNA. The germline V and J ends were trimmed by 3 bases and 4 bases, with 16 bases remaining between them. Germline assignment: CDR1 SGDLS and CDR2 YYNGEE. The CDR3 is 16 residues long. TCRdb independently ran MiXCR on the 5' RACE reads; one entry per CDR3 protein. Among some 3,800 distinct CDR3 sequences, approximately 10% were seen once, and the ten largest hold 25% to 30%.

The receptor was isolated from a male donor with early-stage non-small cell lung cancer. The chain combines TRBV9 with TRBJ2-2, with D maybe TRBD1 (6 bases). This sample comprised lung tumor tissue, obtained at surgery. The CDR3 here is CASSETLTGPTGELFF. The CDR3 coding sequence is TGTGCCAGCAGCGAGACCTTAACAGGGCCCACCGGGGAGCTGTTTTTT. Filled out from reference TRBV9 and TRBJ2-2, the complete variable domain reads DSGVTQTPKHLITATGQRVTLRCSPRSGDLSVYWYQQSLDQGLQFLIQYYNGEERAKGNILERFSAQQFPDLHSELNLSSLELGDSALYFCASSETLTGPTGELFFGEGSRLTVL.